This T cell receptor beta chain is drawn from a study of shared clonotypes between healthy human individuals (dated by TCRdb to 2018 to 2021). For the wider study: The cohort comprised a couple of women and a few men aged 18 to 49 years. For each donor, CD4 naive and CD4 memory were each given three plates, CD8 naive was given two plates, and CD8 memory was given one plate. Blood TCR repertoires of five healthy adults were deeply sequenced to estimate repertoire size and the extent of clonotype sharing between individuals. Different laboratories and diverse techniques were used to prepare libraries and sequence TCR repertoires, to increase sequencing depth and limit assay-specific biases. Leukapheresis yielded between about 0.94 and 8.9 billion PBMCs per donor. The full study reports these points: Pairwise subsampling indicated that sequencing depth was expected to affect the degree of clonotype sharing among donors. Naive subsets generally had larger estimated clonotype richness than memory subsets. Compared with non-shared clonotypes, clonotypes shared by all four sorted-subset donors had higher generation probabilities. Sampling was limited to blood, and TCR repertoires in tissue likely differ from TCR repertoires in blood. When four donors were compared, the shared fraction of clonotypes was around 5.1% for naive CD4, about 4% for naive CD8, more than 2% for memory CD4, and 0.4% for memory CD8. Because the study included a small number of donors, the genetic and exposure-history diversity represented was limited. Incomplete sequencing was indicated by rarefaction of sorted-subset datasets, despite the large sequencing depth.

Using the deep immunoSEQ assay, multiplex PCR amplified TCR CDR3 regions from genomic DNA. Genomic DNA extracted from each cell subset was distributed evenly over all wells of several immunoSEQ 96-well plates, and each plate served as one replicate. For sorted subsets, around 200 ng genomic DNA, equal to some 28,000 T cell genomes, was loaded into each replicate PCR. The purified libraries were quantified using a Qubit 3.0 fluorometer, sized with a Bioanalyzer 2100, and then quantified again using the KAPA Library Quantification kit. Every immunoSEQ 96-well plate was sequenced on a dedicated single-read 150-cycle Illumina NextSeq 550 flow cell. In the original analysis: Because the immunoSEQ output held only junctional sequences and lacked quality scores, the filtering could not match the filtering applied to full-length reads. Sequences were annotated with PyIR, a Python wrapper for IgBLAST v1.9, and V/J genes and CDR3 were assigned using IMGT germline references. Any read was removed if the V/J assignment was weak (E-value above 1e-6), the CDR3 was missing, or the read contained stop codons, out-of-frame junctions, or ambiguous translated residues. V3J clonotypes were defined as sequences sharing the same inferred V gene, J gene, and CDR3 amino acid sequence. To compute the percentage overlap between repertoires, the number of shared unique clonotypes was divided by the size of the smaller repertoire. RTK rarefaction, the Chao1 estimator, and Recon v2.1 estimates of unobserved clonotypes were used to assess repertoire richness. OLGA was used to compute generation probabilities for all TCRbeta clonotypes that the gDNA method yielded from several donors. What TCRdb holds here is the immuneACCESS table cut down to in-frame rearrangements. Part of the clones is not present; checked against another copy, under half of the missing clones reflect an unresolved V gene, and the others are unexplained. V, J and clone size are taken as reported in that table, and D and trimming were inferred from the DNA itself. For this sample the table gives 2 million to 3 million clones, of which under 95% were detected only once. Of the sample, around 0.4% is held by the ten largest clones.

The table lists this clone with a count of one. No cognate antigen has been identified for it. Base quality data are lacking; no much larger clone is found one base away. The donors were healthy, HIV-negative adults with no recently reported acute infections or vaccinations. Only Caucasian adults living in Nashville, Tennessee, USA were represented among the donors. Magnetic negative selection was used to enrich CD4+ T cells, after which naive cells were positively selected on CD45RA and the negative fraction became the memory subset. Blood was obtained by leukapheresis, after which PBMCs were separated by Ficoll-Histopaque density gradient centrifugation and cryopreserved in liquid nitrogen vapor phase. Analytical flow cytometry was used to check the purity and quantity of every magnetically sorted T cell population. Genomic DNA was isolated from each sorted fraction and quantified by UV absorbance on a Nanodrop 2000c.

Looking up the germline V gene yields CDR1 SGHRS and CDR2 YFSETQ. The CDR3 runs 16 residues from the cysteine to the phenylalanine. Of the read, only the CDR3 DNA is kept; its 48 bases are in frame from base 1. For this chain, trimming is 0 bases at the V end and 4 bases at the J end, and the number of junction bases without a gene match is 4. This clonotype originated in a man aged 18 to 29 in good health. Some clones in this sample may be carry-over from other donors' samples. This receptor chain uses TRBV5-1 and TRBJ2-1; 10 bases in between match TRBD1. Material for sequencing was naive CD4+ T cells from PBMCs. Interpreted using the paper, the cell subset or site label stands for: CD45RA+ positively selected. The sequence in DNA is TGCGCCAGCAGCTTGGTCGGACAGGGGGGTTACAATGAGCAGTTCTTC. Translated, this gives CASSLVGQGGYNEQFF.